Presented here are 22 T cell receptor beta chains from one specimen sequenced in a study of T cell repertoires in cytomegalovirus infection. TCRdb processed the reads anew with MiXCR; each CDR3 protein has one entry. The sample holds hundreds of thousands of distinct CDR3 sequences, 20% to 25% seen once. Material: CD8+ T cells from PBMCs. These receptors were taken from a human donor in good health (CMV status not recorded). Some clones in this sample may be carry-over from other donors' samples.

A note on this clonotype: This may stem from a read error, because a much larger clone lies one nucleotide away. The chain recombines TRBV12-3 or TRBV12-4 with TRBJ1-3; no definite D call. V was pared by 1 base and J by 0 bases, with 10 bases between. The CDR3 is made up of 16 amino acids. The CDR3 loop reads CASSLDPGNSGNTIYF. The DNA for the CDR3 is TGTGCCAGCAGTTTAGATCCGGGGAACTCTGGAAACACCATATATTTT.

This rearrangement joins TRBV28 to TRBJ2-5, with D maybe TRBD2 (6 bases). This CDR3 contains 15 residues. V was shortened by 2 bases and J by 5 bases, with 15 bases between the two germline ends. CDR1 is MDHEN and CDR2 is SYDVKM in the germline V gene. Written as DNA, the CDR3 is TGTGCCAGCAGTTTACTAGCGCCCGTGGGGGAGACCCAGTACTTC. As protein: CASSLLAPVGETQYF.

This clonotype was seen repeatedly, ten times or more. The V gene is TRBV6-2 or TRBV6-3, the J gene TRBJ2-5; no clear D. Germline values: CDR1 MNHEY, CDR2 SVGEGT. The CDR3 loop spans 13 amino acids. Trimming pared 2 bases from V and 5 bases from J, leaving 9 bases between. The CDR3: CASSYTTRETQYF. The CDR3 nucleotides read TGTGCCAGCAGTTACACCACCCGGGAGACCCAGTACTTC.

The chain links TRBV7-9 to TRBJ2-1; 7 nucleotides align to TRBD1. This CDR3 contains 15 residues. J lost 5 bases, V lost 2 bases, and 6 bases had no gene match. CDR1 and CDR2 (germline): SEHNR, FQNEAQ (reference sequence). In DNA form, the CDR3 reads TGTGCCAGCAGCTTAAGAACAGGGGTCAACAATGAGCAGTTCTTC. Protein: CASSLRTGVNNEQFF.

The rearrangement uses TRBV2 and TRBJ2-5; D is undetermined. This CDR3 comprises 14 residues. Trimming removed 3 bases from V and 2 bases from J, with 10 bases in between. Germline V CDR1 and CDR2: SNHLY, FYNNEI. The CDR3 sequence is CASSEERRQETQYF. The DNA of the CDR3 is TGTGCCAGCAGTGAGGAACGGAGACAAGAGACCCAGTACTTC.

This clonotype was counted ten times or more. This chain joins TRBV7-9 and TRBJ2-1, with TRBD2 matching 14 bases. V shed 5 bases, J shed 6 bases, and the junction held 6 bases outside the gene matches. Germline V gene lookup returns CDR1 SEHNR and CDR2 FQNEAQ (reference sequence). The CDR3 has 16 amino acids. The CDR3 nucleotides are TGTGCCAGCAGCGAAAAGGGACTAGCGGGGGTCAATGAGCAGTTCTTC. It translates to CASSEKGLAGVNEQFF.

The CDR3 here is CASAPTGTEAFF. The CDR3 DNA is TGTGCCAGCGCCCCGACAGGGACTGAAGCTTTCTTT. The J gene is TRBJ1-1, the V gene TRBV6-2 or TRBV6-3; 7 bases line up with TRBD1. The germline gives CDR1 MNHEY, CDR2 SVGEGT. The CDR3 runs 12 residues. The J segment lost 5 bases and the V segment lost 8 bases, leaving 5 bases of the junction unmatched.

The V call is TRBV24-1, the J call TRBJ2-7; D uncertain. This CDR3 region has 9 residues. From germline, CDR1 is KGHDR and CDR2 SFDVKD. The V gene lost 5 bases and the J gene lost 9 bases, with 4 bases spanning the gap. The chain's CDR3 is CATSAGQYV. CDR3 DNA sequence: TGTGCCACCAGTGCCGGGCAGTACGTC.

The chain joins TRBV7-9 to TRBJ2-7, with D perhaps being TRBD1 or TRBD2 (5 bases each). The CDR3 spans 11 residues. V dropped 2 bases and J dropped 9 bases, with 8 bases sitting between them. Germline-derived CDR1 and CDR2 are SEHNR and FQNEAQ (reference sequence). DNA of the CDR3: TGTGCCAGCAGCTTAAGGGGACCGCAGTACGTC. It is translated as CASSLRGPQYV.

V gene TRBV6-2 or TRBV6-3 combines with J gene TRBJ2-3; D may be TRBD1 (6 bases). The CDR3 contains 16 residues. Trimming removed 8 bases from V and 5 bases from J, with 23 bases in between. Germline V gene data show CDR1 as MNHEY and CDR2 as SVGEGT. This CDR3 is CASYTLSGVAGDTQYF. The CDR3 DNA follows: TGTGCCAGCTACACTCTGTCAGGGGTAGCAGGAGATACGCAGTATTTT.

This clonotype was counted many times. The CDR3 coding sequence is TGTGCCAGCAGCTCTAGCGGGCCAAGCTCCTACAATGAGCAGTTCTTC. Translating it yields CASSSSGPSSYNEQFF. The V gene is TRBV7-3, the J gene TRBJ2-1, with 8 positions matching TRBD2. The ends lost 4 bases at V and 0 bases at J; junction bases unmatched: 5. From germline, CDR1 is SGHTA and CDR2 FQGTGA. This CDR3 contains 16 residues.

Many counts were recorded for this clonotype. The chain joins TRBV7-2 to TRBJ2-4; no clear D gene. The V end lost 2 bases, the J end lost 3 bases, and 14 bases lay between the germline ends. This CDR3 contains 16 residues. CDR1 and CDR2 from the germline V gene are SGHTA and FQGNSA. The CDR3 protein is CASSLNSVLVKNIQYF. The CDR3 DNA sequence: TGTGCCAGCAGCTTAAATTCCGTCCTCGTCAAAAACATTCAGTACTTC. Using reference TRBV7-2 and TRBJ2-4 for the parts outside the CDR3, the full variable domain is GAGVSQSPSNKVTEKGKDVELRCDPISGHTALYWYRQSLGQGLEFLIYFQGNSAPDKSGLPSDRFSAERTGGSVSTLTIQRTQQEDSAVYLCASSLNSVLVKNIQYFGAGTRLSVL.

The table lists this clonotype with a few counts. The rearrangement uses TRBV5-6 and TRBJ2-5; D ambiguous. The CDR3 consists of 14 residues. V was pared by 3 bases and J by 5 bases, with 14 bases between. Germline-derived CDR1 and CDR2 are SGHDT and YYEEEE. In DNA, the CDR3 is TGTGCCAGCAGCTCGTACGACATTCGGGAGACCCAGTACTTC. Translating it yields CASSSYDIRETQYF.

This clonotype was recorded a few times. CDR3 in amino acids: CSVRGMNTEAFF. DNA of the CDR3: TGCAGCGTCAGGGGGATGAACACTGAAGCTTTCTTT. The gene calls are TRBV29-1 and TRBJ1-1; 7 nucleotides align to TRBD1. The CDR3 totals 12 residues. The germline V gene has CDR1 SQVTM and CDR2 ANQGSEA. V shed 6 bases, J shed 0 bases, and the junction held 1 base outside the gene matches.

A few counts support this clonotype. Here the CDR3 reads CASSLVDSRETQYF. Written as DNA, the CDR3 is TGTGCCAGCAGTTTAGTAGACAGCCGGGAGACCCAGTACTTC. The J gene is TRBJ2-5, the V gene TRBV27; tentatively, D is TRBD1 (5 bases). Trimming cost V 2 bases and J 5 bases, with 12 bases left between them. Germline V gene data show CDR1 as MNHEY and CDR2 as SMNVEV (reference sequence). The CDR3 spans 14 residues.

A few counts support this clonotype. This rearrangement joins TRBV29-1 to TRBJ1-2; D call uncertain. This CDR3 has 10 residues. Germline-derived CDR1 and CDR2 are SQVTM and ANQGSEA. In DNA, the CDR3 is TGCATCGCGGCAGAGGCTGGCTACACCTTC. Amino acids: CIAAEAGYTF.

This chain joins TRBV6-2 or TRBV6-3 and TRBJ2-1; TRBD2 matches at 10 bases. Germline loops: CDR1 MNHEY, CDR2 SVGEGT. This CDR3 has 18 residues. Trimming at V came to 2 bases and at J to 1 base, leaving 8 bases not matched to a gene. The CDR3 DNA is TGTGCCAGCAGTTACATCGTTAGCGGGGGGTTATCCTACAATGAGCAGTTCTTC. Residues: CASSYIVSGGLSYNEQFF.

Ten or more counts support this clonotype. The rearrangement uses TRBV28 and TRBJ2-2; 9 positions agree with TRBD1. The CDR3 is made up of 17 amino acids. Germline CDR1 and CDR2: MDHEN and SYDVKM. The trim removed 1 base at V and 5 bases at J, leaving 8 bases unmatched. The DNA of the CDR3 is TGTGCCAGCAGTTTATTCCCCGGGACAGGGAGGACCGGGGAGCTGTTTTTT. Protein product: CASSLFPGTGRTGELFF.

The chain has TRBV20-1 and TRBJ2-2; D is ambiguous. The CDR3 runs 14 residues. Deletions cut 6 bases from V and 3 bases from J, with 14 bases between. Germline V gene sequence: CDR1 DFQATT, CDR2 SNEGSKA (reference sequence). This chain's CDR3 is CSARRPFDTGELFF. Here the CDR3 DNA reads TGCAGTGCAAGAAGACCGTTCGACACCGGGGAGCTGTTTTTT.

The chain uses TRBV5-4 and TRBJ1-4; D is undetermined. Trimming cost V 4 bases and J 3 bases, with 16 bases left between them. Germline-derived CDR1 and CDR2 are SGHNT and YYREEE (reference sequence). The CDR3 has 16 residues. The CDR3 loop reads CASSVDRPPSNEKLFF. The DNA for the CDR3 is TGTGCCAGCAGCGTAGACCGGCCCCCCTCTAATGAAAAACTGTTTTTT. Together with reference TRBV5-4 and TRBJ1-4, the CDR3 gives the full variable domain: ETGVTQSPTHLIKTRGQQVTLRCSSQSGHNTVSWYQQALGQGPQFIFQYYREEENGRGNFPPRFSGLQFPNYSSELNVNALELDDSALYLCASSVDRPPSNEKLFFGSGTQLSVL.

The genes are TRBV7-6 and TRBJ2-1; 9 nucleotides align to TRBD1. J lost 4 bases, V lost 5 bases, and 6 bases had no gene match. Germline V gives CDR1 SGHVS, CDR2 FNYEAQ. The CDR3 is 15 residues long. CDR3 coding DNA: TGTGCCAGCAGCGCTACGGGACAGGGTTACAATGAGCAGTTCTTC. Translation gives CASSATGQGYNEQFF.

The rearrangement joins TRBV13 to TRBJ2-1; tentative D call: TRBD1 (5 bases). V was clipped by 8 bases and J by 4 bases, with 15 bases between them. CDR1 and CDR2 from the germline V gene are PRHDT and FYEKMQ (reference sequence). CDR3 length equals 14 residues. CDR3 protein: CASLTGKGYNEQFF. CDR3 bases: TGTGCCAGCCTAACGGGTAAGGGGTACAATGAGCAGTTCTTC.